This T cell receptor beta chain derives from a study of response to subunit inactivated influenza vaccine. Regarding the study as a whole: The authors suggested that few new T cells are recruited per seasonal influenza vaccination.

In the case of this clonotype: The antigen is not known.

A single record per CDR3 protein comes from TCRdb applying MiXCR to the RT-PCR reads. The table has 400,000 to 650,000 distinct CDR3 sequences, 7.2% seen once. The CDR3 sequence is 13 residues long. V was cut by 2 bases and J by 4 bases, with 8 bases left in between. Germline V gene sequence: CDR1 LNHNV, CDR2 YYDKDF (reference sequence). The starting material was PBMCs from blood, obtained roughly 24 months after vaccination. The source of this sequence is a man aged 50-75 years who received an inactivated influenza vaccine. The V call is TRBV15, the J call TRBJ1-2; D gene uncertain. CDR3 residues: CATSRHLGYGYTF. The CDR3 DNA follows: TGTGCCACCAGCAGACACCTGGGCTATGGCTACACCTTC.